The 26 T cell receptor beta chains reported below all come from one sample, sequenced in a study of CD8 T cells in ankylosing spondylitis. Study-level results: There was a TCR beta motif, made of several highly homologous variants, that appeared characteristic of ankylosing spondylitis blood.

One entry per CDR3 protein, called by TCRdb with MiXCR from the 5' RACE reads. The table includes around 130,000 distinct CDR3 sequences, over 15% detected once. Antigens for these TCRs are unknown. The specimen was blood, either unsorted or a sorted T cell fraction (not recorded which). These receptors were collected from a male donor with ankylosing spondylitis.

In its sample, this clonotype was seen a few times. The rearrangement joins TRBV27 to TRBJ2-2; 10 bases are a match to TRBD2. The CDR3 is 17 residues long. CDR1 and CDR2 from the germline V gene are MNHEY and SMNVEV (reference sequence). The V gene end was trimmed by 7 bases and the J gene end by 0 bases; junction bases not matched to a gene: 8. This CDR3 is CASTSPTSGSNTGELFF. CDR3 in DNA: TGTGCCAGCACCAGCCCGACTAGCGGGTCGAACACCGGGGAGCTGTTTTTT.

This clonotype appeared a few times. This chain connects TRBV12-3 or TRBV12-4 to TRBJ2-1; D gene ambiguous. With 3 bases removed from V and 9 bases from J, the gap between germline ends came to 6 bases. The CDR3 spans 11 residues. CDR3 in amino acids: CASSFTLEQFF. Written as DNA, the CDR3 is TGTGCCAGCAGTTTTACGCTTGAGCAGTTCTTC.

Many counts were recorded for this clonotype. CDR3 sequence: CASSPSGGVHYGYTF. The CDR3 DNA is TGCGCCAGCAGCCCGTCGGGTGGGGTCCACTATGGCTACACCTTC. This chain connects TRBV5-1 to TRBJ1-2; D unclear. The germline V gene encodes CDR1 SGHRS and CDR2 YFSETQ. The germline V and J ends were trimmed by 4 bases and 3 bases, with 16 bases remaining between them. The CDR3 spans 15 residues.

This clonotype was picked up a small number of times. The V and J genes are TRBV4-1 and TRBJ1-4; D possibly corresponds to TRBD1 (6 bases). The CDR3 extends over 15 amino acids. CDR1 is MGHRA and CDR2 is YSYEKL in the germline V gene. Deletions cut 7 bases from V and 6 bases from J, with 18 bases between. CDR3 in DNA: TGCGCCAGCACGATGGGGGGGCGCGGTTATGAAAAACTGTTTTTT. Its translation is CASTMGGRGYEKLFF.

The V call is TRBV4-1, the J call TRBJ1-2; D call uncertain. Trimming cost V 0 bases and J 14 bases, with 19 bases left between them. CDR3 length: 14 residues. Germline V CDR1 and CDR2: MGHRA, YSYEKL. The CDR3 DNA reads TGCGCCAGCAGCCAAGATAGACGCGGGTCGCGTAAAACCTTC. The encoded protein is CASSQDRRGSRKTF.

This clonotype was detected ten times or more. The chain employs TRBV4-3 and TRBJ2-7, with D perhaps TRBD2 (6 bases). The germline V gene encodes CDR1 LGHNA and CDR2 YSLEER. This CDR3 region has 16 residues. V lost 0 bases to trimming and J lost 1 base, with 13 bases between them. CDR3 amino acids: CASSQDRMEGSYEQYF. DNA for the CDR3: TGCGCCAGCAGCCAAGATCGGATGGAGGGGTCCTACGAGCAGTACTTC.

For this clonotype: The junction differs from germline at one of its ends, possibly a read error. J is TRBJ2-1 and V is TRBV12-3 or TRBV12-4, with 10 nucleotides matching TRBD2. The CDR3 has 12 amino acids. The DNA of the CDR3 is TGTGCCAGCAGTCTAGCGGGAGTTGATCAGTTCTTC. Protein: CASSLAGVDQFF.

The genes are TRBV5-6 and TRBJ2-5; D not certain. The CDR3 totals 14 residues. Trimming removed 2 bases at V and 5 bases at J, with 13 bases between. The germline V gene has CDR1 SGHDT and CDR2 YYEEEE. The CDR3 DNA reads TGTGCCAGCAGCTTTTCCCTGGGTGGGGAGACCCAGTACTTC. Encoded protein: CASSFSLGGETQYF. The variable domain in full, with the rest retrieved from reference TRBV5-6 and TRBJ2-5, is DAGVTQSPTHLIKTRGQQVTLRCSPKSGHDTVSWYQQALGQGPQFIFQYYEEEERQRGNFPDRFSGHQFPNYSSELNVNALLLGDSALYLCASSFSLGGETQYFGPGTRLLVL.

This rearrangement joins TRBV5-1 to TRBJ2-7; the D is unclear. This CDR3 spans 12 amino acids. CDR1 and CDR2 (germline): SGHRS, YFSETQ. V was clipped by 6 bases and J by 2 bases, with 9 bases between them. The CDR3 loop reads CASTSYTYEQYF. Here the CDR3 DNA reads TGCGCCAGCACCTCTTACACCTACGAGCAGTACTTC. The entire variable domain, with the rest obtained from reference TRBV5-1 and TRBJ2-7, is as follows: KAGVTQTPRYLIKTRGQQVTLSCSPISGHRSVSWYQQTPGQGLQFLFEYFSETQRNKGNFPGRFSGRQFSNSRSEMNVSTLELGDSALYLCASTSYTYEQYFGPGTRLTVT.

The chain combines TRBV29-1 with TRBJ2-2, with 11 bases aligning to TRBD1. CDR3 size: 14 residues. Losses at the gene ends were 7 bases for V and 5 bases for J; bases not matched to a gene: 6. Germline lookup yields CDR1 SQVTM and CDR2 ANQGSEA. The CDR3 spells CSARDRGGTGELFF. The CDR3 DNA follows: TGCAGCGCTAGGGACAGGGGGGGGACCGGGGAGCTGTTTTTT.

This clonotype showed up many times. The V and J genes are TRBV11-3 and TRBJ2-7, with D unresolved. The germline V and J ends were trimmed by 3 bases and 2 bases, with 8 bases remaining between them. The germline CDR1 and CDR2 sequences are SGHNT and YENEEA. CDR3 length equals 13 residues. As DNA, the CDR3 is TGTGCCAGCAGCTTTGAGGCTACCTACGAGCAGTACTTC. Its translation: CASSFEATYEQYF. The variable domain in full, completed from reference TRBV11-3 and TRBJ2-7, reads EAGVVQSPRYKIIEKKQPVAFWCNPISGHNTLYWYLQNLGQGPELLIRYENEEAVDDSQLPKDRFSAERLKGVDSTLKIQPAELGDSAVYLCASSFEATYEQYFGPGTRLTVT.

V usage is TRBV27 and J usage is TRBJ1-1; 11 bases align to TRBD1. The V gene's germline CDR1 is MNHEY and CDR2 SMNVEV (reference sequence). The J segment lost 6 bases and the V segment lost 7 bases, leaving 4 bases of the junction unmatched. This CDR3 region has 13 residues. CDR3 amino acids: CASKDRGLPEAFF. DNA of the CDR3: TGTGCCAGCAAGGACAGGGGGCTGCCTGAAGCTTTCTTT.

This clonotype came up a few times. The chain combines TRBV5-5 with TRBJ1-1, with D unresolved. V was clipped by 4 bases and J by 3 bases, with 7 bases between them. CDR3 size: 12 residues. Germline V lookup: CDR1 SGHKS, CDR2 YYEKEE (reference sequence). The CDR3 reads CASSRRDTEAFF. CDR3 nucleotides: TGTGCCAGCAGCCGAAGAGACACTGAAGCTTTCTTT.

In this sample, this clonotype turned up a few times. The chain is built from TRBV20-1 and TRBJ2-1, with D possibly being TRBD2 (5 bases). CDR3 length equals 16 residues. From germline, CDR1 is DFQATT and CDR2 SNEGSKA (reference sequence). The V end was cut by 7 bases, the J end by 0 bases, with 19 bases between. CDR3 amino acids: CSVVGDKRVSYNEQFF. The CDR3 nucleotides read TGCAGTGTGGTGGGAGACAAAAGAGTCTCCTACAATGAGCAGTTCTTC.

Turning to this clonotype: Relative to the germline gene, one junction end is altered; a read error may explain this. V is TRBV5-6 and J is TRBJ1-1, with D possibly matching TRBD1 (5 bases). Germline V lookup: CDR1 SGHDT, CDR2 YYEEEE. The CDR3 has 16 amino acids. CDR3 coding DNA: TGTGCCAGCAGCTTTTCTTACCGACAGTCGAACGCTGAAGCTTTCTTT. Translated: CASSFSYRQSNAEAFF.

This clonotype has more than one count but fewer than ten. The gene calls are TRBV7-9 and TRBJ2-7, with D tentatively TRBD1 or TRBD2 (5 bases each). In germline, CDR1 is SEHNR, CDR2 FQNEAQ (reference sequence). The germline V and J ends were trimmed by 4 bases and 2 bases, with 12 bases remaining between them. The CDR3 spans 14 residues. The CDR3 here is CASSWGSAAYEQYF. The CDR3 DNA follows: TGTGCCAGCAGCTGGGGGAGCGCTGCCTACGAGCAGTACTTC.

In its sample, this clonotype was seen a few times. The V gene is TRBV5-1, the J gene TRBJ2-3; either TRBD1 or TRBD2 may supply D (5 bases each). Trimming left V 2 bases short and J 6 bases short, with 13 bases between. Germline-derived CDR1 and CDR2 are SGHRS and YFSETQ. This CDR3 spans 14 amino acids. CDR3 sequence: CASSLGTDGDTQYF. DNA for the CDR3: TGCGCCAGCAGCTTAGGGACGGACGGCGATACGCAGTATTTT.

V is TRBV2 and J is TRBJ2-5; no clear D gene. V was cut by 7 bases and J by 7 bases, with 13 bases left in between. The CDR3 has 12 residues. The germline V gene has CDR1 SNHLY and CDR2 FYNNEI. CDR3 DNA: TGTGCCAGCAAGGTCCCCACCGGGACCCAGTACTTC. This codes for CASKVPTGTQYF.

This clonotype was detected only a few times. The chain couples TRBV7-9 to TRBJ2-7, with 7 bases lining up with TRBD2. The CDR3 totals 14 residues. Trimming took 6 bases from V and 2 from J; bases not matched to a gene: 7. Germline V gene data show CDR1 as SEHNR and CDR2 as FQNEAQ (reference sequence). In DNA form, the CDR3 reads TGTGCCAGCAGGGGTAGCGGGCCTCCCTACGAGCAGTACTTC. It translates to CASRGSGPPYEQYF.

This clonotype was recorded a few times. This chain links TRBV9 with TRBJ2-3; D possibly corresponds to TRBD1 (6 bases). The V end lost 0 bases, the J end lost 5 bases, and 13 bases lay between the germline ends. Germline V lookup: CDR1 SGDLS, CDR2 YYNGEE. The CDR3 consists of 15 residues. In DNA form, the CDR3 reads TGTGCCAGCAGCGTAGACTCAGGGGAAGTAGATACGCAGTATTTT. Its translation is CASSVDSGEVDTQYF.

V usage is TRBV7-3 and J usage is TRBJ2-3, with TRBD2 matching over 9 bases. The CDR3 spans 15 residues. With V trimmed by 1 base and J by 4 bases, 3 bases remained unmatched. Germline V CDR1 and CDR2: SGHTA, FQGTGA. The CDR3 DNA follows: TGTGCCAGCAGCTTAATTCCTAGCGGGGCAGATACGCAGTATTTT. This sequence encodes CASSLIPSGADTQYF.

In this sample, this clonotype turned up a few times. The genes are TRBV27 and TRBJ1-6; D is unresolved. This CDR3 comprises 13 residues. Per germline, CDR1 MNHEY and CDR2 SMNVEV (reference sequence). V lost 4 bases and J 10 bases, leaving 11 bases between the germline ends. In DNA, the CDR3 is TGTGCCAGCAGTTCGACCCAGGTATCACCCCTCCACTTT. As protein: CASSSTQVSPLHF.

This clonotype occurred a few times. The chain is built from TRBV7-6 and TRBJ1-1; 7 bases are shared with TRBD1. The CDR3 runs to 14 residues. From germline, CDR1 is SGHVS and CDR2 FNYEAQ. V dropped 0 bases and J dropped 7; count of bases not matched to a gene: 5. The CDR3 region has the DNA TGTGCCAGCAGCTTAGCGCGGGACAGTAGTGAAGCTTTCTTT. Its protein is CASSLARDSSEAFF.

The rearrangement uses TRBV24-1 and TRBJ1-5, with D possibly TRBD1 on 6 matching bases. V shed 4 bases and J shed 0 bases, with 12 bases lying between them. The CDR3 has 16 residues. Germline V gives CDR1 KGHDR, CDR2 SFDVKD. The CDR3 sequence: CATSDRRTASNQPQHF. In nucleotides, the CDR3 is TGTGCCACCAGTGACAGGCGGACAGCTAGCAATCAGCCCCAGCATTTT.

This clonotype was seen a single time. The chain recombines TRBV6-5 with TRBJ2-2, with 10 bases lining up with TRBD2. The CDR3 runs 17 residues. The J segment lost 5 bases and the V segment lost 0 bases, leaving 6 bases of the junction unmatched. Germline V gene sequence: CDR1 MNHEY, CDR2 SVGAGI. The CDR3 nucleotides read TGTGCCAGCAGTTACTCGGGTCTAGCGGGAGTAACCGGGGAGCTGTTTTTT. Encoded protein: CASSYSGLAGVTGELFF.

The chain employs TRBV9 and TRBJ2-1; D perhaps matches TRBD1 (6 bases). Looked up from germline, CDR1 is SGDLS and CDR2 is YYNGEE. V was pared by 3 bases and J by 8 bases, with 15 bases between. The CDR3 is made up of 14 amino acids. As DNA, the CDR3 is TGTGCCAGCAGCGCAGGGACACGCAGGGATGAGCAGTTCTTC. It encodes CASSAGTRRDEQFF.